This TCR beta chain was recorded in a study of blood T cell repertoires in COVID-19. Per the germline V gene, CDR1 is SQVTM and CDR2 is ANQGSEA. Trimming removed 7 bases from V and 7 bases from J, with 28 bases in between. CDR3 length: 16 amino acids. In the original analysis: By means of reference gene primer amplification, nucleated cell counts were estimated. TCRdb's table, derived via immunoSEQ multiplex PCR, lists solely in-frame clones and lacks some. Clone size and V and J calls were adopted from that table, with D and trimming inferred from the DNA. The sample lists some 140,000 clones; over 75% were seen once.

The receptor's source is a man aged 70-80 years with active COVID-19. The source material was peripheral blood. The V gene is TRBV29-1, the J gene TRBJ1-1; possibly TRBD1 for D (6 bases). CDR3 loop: CSAEPSPSGALVEAFF. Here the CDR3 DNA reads TGCAGCGCCGAGCCCTCCCCGTCAGGGGCCCTGGTTGAAGCTTTCTTT.